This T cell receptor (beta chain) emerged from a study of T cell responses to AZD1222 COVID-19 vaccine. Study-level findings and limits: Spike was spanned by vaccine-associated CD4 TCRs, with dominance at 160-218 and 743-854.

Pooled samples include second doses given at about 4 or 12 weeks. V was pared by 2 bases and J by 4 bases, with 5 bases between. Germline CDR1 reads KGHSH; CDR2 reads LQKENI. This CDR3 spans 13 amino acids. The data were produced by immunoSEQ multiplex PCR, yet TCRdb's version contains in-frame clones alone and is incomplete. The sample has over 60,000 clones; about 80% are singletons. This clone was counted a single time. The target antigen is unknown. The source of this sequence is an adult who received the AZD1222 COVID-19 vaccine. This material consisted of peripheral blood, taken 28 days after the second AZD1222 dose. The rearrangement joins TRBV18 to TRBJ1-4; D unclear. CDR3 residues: CASSPGVNEKLFF. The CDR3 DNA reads TGTGCCAGCTCACCAGGGGTTAATGAAAAACTGTTTTTT.